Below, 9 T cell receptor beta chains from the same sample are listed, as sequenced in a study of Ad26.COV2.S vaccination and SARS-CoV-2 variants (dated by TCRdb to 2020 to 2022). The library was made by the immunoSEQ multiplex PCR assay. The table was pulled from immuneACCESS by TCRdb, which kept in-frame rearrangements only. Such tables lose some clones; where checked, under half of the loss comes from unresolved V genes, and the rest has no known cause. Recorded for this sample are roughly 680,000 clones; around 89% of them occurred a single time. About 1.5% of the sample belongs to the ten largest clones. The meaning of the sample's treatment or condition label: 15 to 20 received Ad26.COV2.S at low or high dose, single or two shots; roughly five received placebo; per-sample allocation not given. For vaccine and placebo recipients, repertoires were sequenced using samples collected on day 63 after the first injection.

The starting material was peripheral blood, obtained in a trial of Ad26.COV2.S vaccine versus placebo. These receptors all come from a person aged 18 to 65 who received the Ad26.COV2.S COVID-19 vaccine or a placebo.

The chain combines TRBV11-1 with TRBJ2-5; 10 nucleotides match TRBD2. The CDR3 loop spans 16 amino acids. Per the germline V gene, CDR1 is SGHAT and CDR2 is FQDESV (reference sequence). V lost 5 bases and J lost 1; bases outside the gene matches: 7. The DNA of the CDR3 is TGTGCCAGCAGCCACGGACTAGCGGCTTGCCAAGAGACCCAGTACTTC. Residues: CASSHGLAACQETQYF.

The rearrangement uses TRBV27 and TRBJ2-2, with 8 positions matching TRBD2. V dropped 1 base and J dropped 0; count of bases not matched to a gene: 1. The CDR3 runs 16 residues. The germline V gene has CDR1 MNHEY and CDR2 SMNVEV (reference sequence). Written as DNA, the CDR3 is TGTGCCAGCAGTTTATATAGCGGGACGAACACCGGGGAGCTGTTTTTT. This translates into CASSLYSGTNTGELFF.

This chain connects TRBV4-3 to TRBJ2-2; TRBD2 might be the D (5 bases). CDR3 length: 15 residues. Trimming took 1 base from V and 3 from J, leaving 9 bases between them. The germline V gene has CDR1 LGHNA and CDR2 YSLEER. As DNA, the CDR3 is TGCGCCAGCAGCCAAGGAGACTACCACACCGGGGAGCTGTTTTTT. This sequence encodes CASSQGDYHTGELFF.

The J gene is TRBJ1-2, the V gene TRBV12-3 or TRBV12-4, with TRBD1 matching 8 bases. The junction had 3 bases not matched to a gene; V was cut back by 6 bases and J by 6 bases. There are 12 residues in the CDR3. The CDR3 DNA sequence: TGTGCCAGCAGCCCGGACAGGGATGGCTACACCTTC. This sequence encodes CASSPDRDGYTF.

CDR3 region: CAISESEARAGAGTDTQYF. The CDR3 DNA sequence: TGTGCCATCAGTGAGTCTGAAGCCCGGGCGGGAGCGGGAACAGATACGCAGTATTTT. The V gene is TRBV10-3, the J gene TRBJ2-3, with 7 bases aligning to TRBD2. This CDR3 contains 19 residues. Germline lookup yields CDR1 ENHRY and CDR2 SYGVKD. Trimming at V came to 0 bases and at J to 3 bases, leaving 15 bases not matched to a gene.

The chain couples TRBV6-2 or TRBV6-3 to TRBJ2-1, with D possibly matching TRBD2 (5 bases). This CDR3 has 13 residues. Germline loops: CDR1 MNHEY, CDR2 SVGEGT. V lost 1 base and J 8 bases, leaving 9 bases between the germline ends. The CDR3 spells CASSYWSGDEQFF. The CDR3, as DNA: TGTGCCAGCAGTTACTGGAGCGGCGATGAGCAGTTCTTC.

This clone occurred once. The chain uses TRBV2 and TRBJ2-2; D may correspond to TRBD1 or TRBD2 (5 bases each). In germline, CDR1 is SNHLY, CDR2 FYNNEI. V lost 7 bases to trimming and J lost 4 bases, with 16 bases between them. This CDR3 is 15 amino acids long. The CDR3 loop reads CASIREGVGTGELFF. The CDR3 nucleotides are TGTGCCAGCATACGGGAAGGGGTGGGCACCGGGGAGCTGTTTTTT.

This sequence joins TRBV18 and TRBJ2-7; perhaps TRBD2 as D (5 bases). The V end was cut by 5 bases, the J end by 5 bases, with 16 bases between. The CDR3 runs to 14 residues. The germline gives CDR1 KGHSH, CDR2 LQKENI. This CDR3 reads CASSNSREKDEQYF. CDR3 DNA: TGTGCCAGCTCAAATTCCCGGGAAAAGGACGAGCAGTACTTC.

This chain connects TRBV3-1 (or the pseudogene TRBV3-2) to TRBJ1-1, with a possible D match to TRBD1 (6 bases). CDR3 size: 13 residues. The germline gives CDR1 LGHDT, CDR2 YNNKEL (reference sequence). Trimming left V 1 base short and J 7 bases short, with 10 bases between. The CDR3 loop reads CASSQGTEGEAFF. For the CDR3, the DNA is TGTGCCAGCAGCCAAGGGACAGAGGGTGAAGCTTTCTTT.